This TCR beta chain was documented in a study of blood T cell repertoires in COVID-19 (dated by TCRdb to 2020 to 2021). About the investigation overall: Collaborator samples came from the United States, Italy and Spain and covered acute and convalescent phases of COVID-19. The samples were drawn from the first 160 participants of the ongoing ImmuneRACE study and from 1,254 subjects provided by 6 global collaborators. A freely available public database, intended as a resource for researchers studying the immune response to SARS-CoV-2, is where the repertoires were released. The material from the prospective study consisted of cDNA or gDNA derived from T cells, B-cell-depleted T cells, or PBMCs. Subjects who had been exposed to COVID-19, were actively infected with it, or had recovered from it provided the deeply sampled blood TCRbeta repertoires that made up the dataset. Where HLA class I and class II types were available, the types were taken from metadata supplied by the sample provider, not from assay-based typing. Sample metadata almost always included a de-identified subject ID, COVID-19 status, age in years and sex.

Its CDR3 holds 17 amino acids, cysteine through phenylalanine. Solely the CDR3 DNA is kept, with 51 bases framed from the first base. V gives up 2 bases and J gives up 3 bases, and the segment between their germline ends measures 19 bases. CDR1 SGHDN and CDR2 FVKESK are derived from the germline V gene. The immunoSEQ Assay, a bias-controlled multiplex PCR, was used to amplify TCRbeta CDR3 regions from genomic DNA. In the original analysis: Nucleated cell counts per sample were estimated from amplification of reference gene primers within the assay. To quantify the absolute abundance of each unique TCRbeta CDR3 rearrangement, sequence reads were collapsed and filtered. For each sample, productive Simpson clonality was calculated by taking the square root of Simpson's diversity index across productive rearrangements. Not all clones reach the TCRdb copy of this immuneACCESS table, which keeps in-frame sequences only. Checked studies attribute under half of the gap to unresolved V genes and leave the rest unexplained. That table is the source of V, J and clone size, and D and trimming were worked out from the DNA. Within this sample are about 380,000 clones, with roughly 91% of them counted one time only. The ten largest make up 1.2% of the sample.

Enrolling through a virtual design, the prospective study's participants ranged in age from about 18 to 89 years and lived across roughly 24 United States geographic areas. In the prospective study, participants were assigned to cohorts based on the clinical history participants reported in a screening survey and a study questionnaire. For ImmuneRACE Cohort 3, a participant was defined as recovered based on two consecutive negative NP/OP PCR tests, clearance by a healthcare professional, or resolution of symptoms. Each participant in the prospective study had whole blood, serum and a nasopharyngeal or oropharyngeal swab collected by mobile phlebotomists. Over a 2-month period, participants in the prospective study had the option of providing additional blood draws and questionnaires. Before DNA extraction, prospective study blood samples were shipped either frozen or at room temperature. Details on this clone: Its antigen remains unidentified. No base qualities exist here, and no much larger clone lies one base off it.

The full study reports these points: The amount of clinical and demographic metadata varied by source and participant and was provided uncurated.

The sample consisted of PBMCs or T cells enriched from blood (not recorded which). Recombination linked TRBV14 to TRBJ1-2, with TRBD1 perhaps the D gene, on 6 matching bases. The sequence came from a woman aged 18-29 years who had recovered from COVID-19. The DNA is as follows: TGTGCCAGCAGCCAAACCATTGGACAGACCTCGGACTATGGCTACACCTTC. Its product reads: CASSQTIGQTSDYGYTF.